Below, 21 T cell receptor beta chains from the same sample are listed, as sequenced in a study of vaccination and CD4 T cells after COVID-19. Scientists ran DNA taken from cultured CD4+ T cells through the Oncomine TCR Beta short-read assay for sequencing. MiXCR, run by TCRdb on the PCR reads, gives a single entry per CDR3 protein. The table has about 25,000 distinct CDR3 sequences, 30% seen once; the top ten hold 2.5% to 3.5%. These receptors have no known antigen. Stated time point: late sampling 161 to 241 days after vaccination in three convalescent patients. Treatment reported: roughly 10-day PBMC culture with coronavirus spike peptide pools or control peptides (ViraFEST assay). The sequencing here drew on CD4+ T cells from blood, cultured in vitro, taken about 7 months after SARS-CoV-2 vaccination. Receptor source: a human donor who had recovered from COVID-19.

V is TRBV10-3 and J is TRBJ2-7, with D perhaps TRBD2 (6 bases). Deletions cut 10 bases from V and 5 bases from J, with 12 bases between. CDR1 is ENHRY, CDR2 SYGVKD, per germline. This CDR3 is 11 amino acids long. The CDR3 region has the DNA TGTGCCACACGGGAGTTGAACGAGCAGTACTTC. The encoded protein is CATRELNEQYF.

This clonotype is medium-sized (0.01 to 0.1%) within its sample. The chain uses TRBV19 and TRBJ2-7; TRBD1 matches 9 bases. There are 11 residues in the CDR3. J lost 6 bases, V lost 8 bases, and 2 bases had no gene match. CDR1 is LNHDA, CDR2 SQIVND, per germline (reference sequence). The DNA for the CDR3 is TGTGCCAGTGGGACAGGGAGCGAGCAGTACTTC. Encoded protein: CASGTGSEQYF. Full variable domain (outside the CDR3, taken from reference TRBV19 and TRBJ2-7): DGGITQSPKYLFRKEGQNVTLSCEQNLNHDAMYWYRQDPGQGLRLIYYSQIVNDFQKGDIAEGYSVSREKKESFPLTVTSAQKNPTAFYLCASGTGSEQYFGPGTRLTVT.

The chain couples TRBV12-3 or TRBV12-4 to TRBJ1-6, with 8 positions matching TRBD1. This CDR3 is built from 14 residues. V shed 5 bases, J shed 10 bases, and the junction held 7 bases outside the gene matches. CDR3 coding DNA: TGTGCCAGCAGTCCCACAGGGGGATCCTCACCCCTCCACTTT. It encodes CASSPTGGSSPLHF.

The rearrangement links TRBV10-3 to TRBJ2-3; D not resolved. This CDR3 is built from 13 residues. V lost 8 bases to trimming and J lost 0 bases, with 9 bases between them. Germline CDR1 and CDR2: ENHRY and SYGVKD. The CDR3 loop reads CAIGRESTDTQYF. The CDR3 coding sequence is TGTGCCATCGGGCGAGAGAGCACAGATACGCAGTATTTT.

The rearrangement links TRBV20-1 to TRBJ2-7; 9 nucleotides align to TRBD2. Germline lookup yields CDR1 DFQATT and CDR2 SNEGSKA (reference sequence). The CDR3 is 13 residues long. V was pared by 5 bases and J by 4 bases, with 6 bases of the junction left unmatched. The CDR3 bases are TGCAGTGCTTCGGGGCTAGCGGGGTACGAGCAGTACTTC. As protein: CSASGLAGYEQYF.

This rearrangement joins TRBV20-1 to TRBJ2-1; 7 positions agree with TRBD2. Germline V gene sequence: CDR1 DFQATT, CDR2 SNEGSKA (reference sequence). The CDR3 runs 15 residues. J gave up 1 base and V 5 bases, and 8 bases lay outside the gene matches. DNA of the CDR3: TGCAGTGCTCAGCCTAGCGGTCATTCCTACAATGAGCAGTTCTTC. Translated, it gives CSAQPSGHSYNEQFF.

In this sample, this clonotype turned up a few times. This chain uses TRBV27 with TRBJ2-3; tentative D call: TRBD1 (6 bases). The length of the CDR3 is 13 residues. Germline CDR1 reads MNHEY; CDR2 reads SMNVEV (reference sequence). V was cut by 6 bases and J by 4 bases, with 11 bases left in between. CDR3 in DNA: TGTGCCAGCAGGACAGGTGCATCAGATACGCAGTATTTT. This codes for CASRTGASDTQYF.

This clonotype has more than one count but fewer than ten. The chain links TRBV19 to TRBJ2-3, with D uncertain. CDR3 length: 14 amino acids. Trimming took 5 bases from V and 4 from J, leaving 13 bases between them. Germline V CDR1 and CDR2: LNHDA, SQIVND (reference sequence). In DNA, the CDR3 is TGTGCCAGTAGTCAGCCCTCCGCCGCAGATACGCAGTATTTT. Amino acids: CASSQPSAADTQYF.

By share, this clonotype counts as medium-sized. The chain recombines TRBV7-8 with TRBJ2-5; weak D call: TRBD2 (6 bases). Trimming stripped 5 bases from V and 10 bases from J, with 11 bases between. CDR3 size: 11 residues. The V gene's germline CDR1 is SGHVS and CDR2 FQNEAQ. CDR3 protein: CASSQLGGQYF. In DNA, the CDR3 is TGTGCCAGCAGCCAGTTGGGGGGCCAGTACTTC.

CDR3 region: CSASLAGVWEQYF. The CDR3 DNA sequence: TGCAGTGCTAGTCTAGCGGGAGTCTGGGAGCAGTACTTC. The rearrangement links TRBV20-1 to TRBJ2-7, with 10 bases identical to TRBD2. Unmatched junction bases numbered 6, after V lost 3 bases and J lost 7 bases. Looked up from germline, CDR1 is DFQATT and CDR2 is SNEGSKA (reference sequence). The CDR3 runs 13 residues.

The V gene is TRBV20-1, the J gene TRBJ1-5; weak D call: TRBD1 (5 bases). Trimming left V 5 bases short and J 0 bases short, with 8 bases between. The CDR3 is 13 amino acids. Looked up from germline, CDR1 is DFQATT and CDR2 is SNEGSKA (reference sequence). The CDR3 loop is CSAPRDSNQPQHF. The CDR3 DNA reads as TGCAGTGCTCCCAGGGATAGCAATCAGCCCCAGCATTTT.

The chain couples TRBV7-6 to TRBJ2-1, with D possibly being TRBD1 (6 bases). Germline loops: CDR1 SGHVS, CDR2 FNYEAQ. Between the trimmed V and J ends, which lost 1 base and 8 bases, there was a span of 6 bases. This CDR3 has 12 residues. The CDR3 coding sequence is TGTGCCAGCAGCTTAGAGGGGGATGAGCAGTTCTTC. This translates into CASSLEGDEQFF.

This clonotype was counted between two and nine times. The V gene is TRBV20-1, the J gene TRBJ1-1; the D gene is possibly TRBD1 (6 bases). Germline V gene sequence: CDR1 DFQATT, CDR2 SNEGSKA (reference sequence). CDR3 length: 13 residues. With 3 bases removed from V and 5 bases from J, the gap between germline ends came to 13 bases. CDR3 nucleotides: TGCAGTGCTAGTCCGGGGGCGCGTACTGAAGCTTTCTTT. Amino acid sequence: CSASPGARTEAFF.

This clonotype was detected only a few times. The chain employs TRBV27 and TRBJ1-2; D is perhaps TRBD1 (5 bases). The V gene's germline CDR1 is MNHEY and CDR2 SMNVEV (reference sequence). The CDR3 length is 14 residues. Trimming pared 6 bases from V and 3 bases from J, leaving 14 bases between. In DNA form, the CDR3 reads TGTGCCAGCAGGGGGCCCCCCGGGGACTATGGCTACACCTTC. This gives the protein CASRGPPGDYGYTF.

This clonotype was detected only once. Here the CDR3 reads CASRDTGQRYQEQYF. CDR3 nucleotide sequence: TGTGCCAGCAGAGATACGGGACAGCGTTACCAAGAGCAGTACTTC. The chain is built from TRBV28 and TRBJ2-7; 7 bases match TRBD1. This CDR3 has 15 residues. With 6 bases clipped from V and 7 bases from J, the junction kept 15 bases outside the gene matches. CDR1 is MDHEN and CDR2 is SYDVKM in the germline V gene.

This clonotype was detected a few times. V usage is TRBV28 and J usage is TRBJ2-7; D is ambiguous. The CDR3 has 12 amino acids. CDR1 and CDR2 from the germline V gene are MDHEN and SYDVKM. Trimming removed 2 bases from V and 6 bases from J, with 8 bases in between. CDR3 sequence: CASSLVEREQYF. As DNA, the CDR3 is TGTGCCAGCAGTTTAGTAGAACGCGAGCAGTACTTC.

V gene TRBV7-9 combines with J gene TRBJ1-2; D uncertain. Deletions cut 3 bases from V and 2 bases from J, with 13 bases between. The length of the CDR3 is 15 residues. Germline values: CDR1 SEHNR, CDR2 FQNEAQ (reference sequence). Here the CDR3 DNA reads TGTGCCAGCAGCTTTCAACGGACGGAAAACTATGGCTACACCTTC. It yields the protein CASSFQRTENYGYTF.

This rearrangement joins TRBV18 to TRBJ2-3; 7 positions agree with TRBD1. Germline V gene data show CDR1 as KGHSH and CDR2 as LQKENI. This CDR3 region has 15 residues. The junction had 4 bases not matched to a gene; V was cut back by 3 bases and J by 1 base. The CDR3: CASSPQTGRTDTQYF. CDR3 DNA: TGTGCCAGCTCACCTCAGACAGGGCGCACAGATACGCAGTATTTT.

The chain uses TRBV7-3 and TRBJ2-2, with 9 nucleotides matching TRBD2. The CDR3 sequence is 18 residues long. The V gene end was trimmed by 5 bases and the J gene end by 4 bases; junction bases not matched to a gene: 14. Per the germline V gene, CDR1 is SGHTA and CDR2 is FQGTGA. The CDR3 nucleotides are TGTGCCAGCAGCCCACAAACCCCGCTAGCGGGGACCACCGGGGAGCTGTTTTTT. This gives the protein CASSPQTPLAGTTGELFF.

The chain recombines TRBV20-1 with TRBJ2-7; 7 bases fit TRBD2. Germline V gives CDR1 DFQATT, CDR2 SNEGSKA (reference sequence). The CDR3 extends over 13 amino acids. V lost 4 bases to trimming and J lost 7 bases; unmatched junction nucleotides: 10. Written as DNA, the CDR3 is TGCAGTGCTACAGGGACTATTGTGGGGGAGCAGTACTTC. Residues: CSATGTIVGEQYF.

This clonotype has a single count. The V call is TRBV7-3, the J call TRBJ2-1, with TRBD1 matching 8 bases. In germline, CDR1 is SGHTA, CDR2 FQGTGA. The CDR3 covers 15 residues. J was trimmed by 2 bases and V by 2 bases; bases with no gene match: 2. CDR3 loop: CASSLDRGTYNEQFF. CDR3 DNA: TGTGCCAGCAGCTTAGACAGGGGAACCTACAATGAGCAGTTCTTC.